This T cell receptor (beta chain) is drawn from a study of shared clonotypes between healthy human individuals. About the research overall: Per-donor plates numbered three CD4 naive, three CD4 memory, two CD8 naive and one CD8 memory.

Worth noting for this clone: Its antigen is as yet unknown.

Study findings and constraints: Naive subsets usually exceeded memory subsets in estimated richness. Expectations were that clonotype sharing among donors would be affected by sequencing depth.

TCRdb keeps only in-frame clones here, not all; method: immunoSEQ multiplex PCR. The table has about 600,000 clones, roughly 97% seen once. V was trimmed by 6 bases and J by 0 bases, leaving 6 bases between them. This CDR3 is built from 14 residues. Germline V gene data show CDR1 as MNHEY and CDR2 as SMNVEV (reference sequence). The V gene is TRBV27, the J gene TRBJ1-6, with D uncertain. This TCR was sampled from a woman aged 25-40 years in good health. The sample consisted of naive CD4+ T cells sorted from blood. Subset described: CD45RA+ positively selected. The CDR3 DNA follows: TGTGCCAGCAGCCAGAGCTCCTATAATTCACCCCTCCACTTT. Translation gives CASSQSSYNSPLHF.